The 21 T cell receptor beta chains given below trace back to one sample, sequenced in a study of blood T cell repertoires in COVID-19. Clones were read by immunoSEQ multiplex PCR, and TCRdb kept only the in-frame ones, dropping some. The sample consists of 50,000 to 60,000 clones, 83% of them appearing once. Sequencing was carried out using peripheral blood. The receptors here all came from a man aged 40-49 years with acute or convalescent COVID-19.

The genes are TRBV5-1 and TRBJ2-1; possible D gene TRBD2, 5 bases. V was trimmed by 0 bases and J by 2 bases, leaving 12 bases between them. The CDR3 extends over 16 amino acids. Looked up from germline, CDR1 is SGHRS and CDR2 is YFSETQ. In DNA form, the CDR3 reads TGCGCCAGCAGCTTGGCCCTGGTTAGCGCCTACAATGAGCAGTTCTTC. Protein product: CASSLALVSAYNEQFF.

This clone was detected only once. The rearrangement uses TRBV29-1 and TRBJ2-2, with a weak D call TRBD2 (5 bases). From germline, CDR1 is SQVTM and CDR2 ANQGSEA. The CDR3 length is 16 residues. V was shortened by 6 bases and J by 4 bases, with 21 bases between the two germline ends. CDR3 residues: CSVSLSGGSGTGELFF. DNA for the CDR3: TGCAGCGTCTCCCTTTCGGGTGGGAGCGGCACCGGGGAGCTGTTTTTT.

The rearrangement links TRBV19 to TRBJ1-2, with no clear D. Per germline, CDR1 LNHDA and CDR2 SQIVND (reference sequence). Trimming stripped 5 bases from V and 5 bases from J, with 12 bases between. This CDR3 contains 13 residues. The DNA for the CDR3 is TGTGCCAGTAGTCCTCGAGGCACTTATGGCTACACCTTC. This translates into CASSPRGTYGYTF. Complete variable domain (other parts from reference TRBV19 and TRBJ1-2): DGGITQSPKYLFRKEGQNVTLSCEQNLNHDAMYWYRQDPGQGLRLIYYSQIVNDFQKGDIAEGYSVSREKKESFPLTVTSAQKNPTAFYLCASSPRGTYGYTFGSGTRLTVV.

The V and J genes are TRBV5-4 and TRBJ1-1; D is possibly TRBD1 (5 bases). V was cut by 4 bases and J by 4 bases, with 17 bases left in between. CDR1 is SGHNT, CDR2 YYREEE, per germline (reference sequence). This CDR3 spans 15 amino acids. This CDR3 is CASSIGPTTGTEAFF. The CDR3 DNA follows: TGTGCCAGCAGCATCGGACCGACCACAGGCACTGAAGCTTTCTTT.

The rearrangement uses TRBV30 and TRBJ1-1; 7 bases fit TRBD1. V lost 2 bases, J lost 4 bases, and 10 bases stayed unmatched. Germline CDR1 GTSNPN, CDR2 SVGIG (reference sequence). The CDR3 totals 15 residues. CDR3 loop: CAWSPRTGISTEAFF. In DNA form, the CDR3 reads TGTGCCTGGAGTCCGAGGACAGGAATATCCACTGAAGCTTTCTTT.

V and J are TRBV2 and TRBJ1-2; D remains ambiguous. V was shortened by 4 bases and J by 0 bases, with 9 bases between the two germline ends. Per germline, CDR1 SNHLY and CDR2 FYNNEI. The CDR3 sequence is 14 residues long. The DNA of the CDR3 is TGTGCCAGCAGTGTCCAGGTAGCTAACTATGGCTACACCTTC. Protein product: CASSVQVANYGYTF.

This sequence joins TRBV14 and TRBJ1-1; D unclear. Trimming cost V 2 bases and J 1 base, with 8 bases left between them. Germline CDR1 is SGHDN and CDR2 is FVKESK. This CDR3 has 14 residues. The CDR3 DNA sequence: TGTGCCAGCAGCCAATCTATGAAGAACACTGAAGCTTTCTTT. Amino acid sequence: CASSQSMKNTEAFF.

The rearrangement joins TRBV5-1 to TRBJ2-1; 8 nucleotides match TRBD2. With 3 bases clipped from V and 6 bases from J, the junction kept 17 bases outside the gene matches. Germline V lookup: CDR1 SGHRS, CDR2 YFSETQ. CDR3 length: 18 residues. The CDR3 DNA reads TGCGCCAGCAGCTATACTAGCGGAGAAACCCTAGCCCGCAATGAGCAGTTCTTC. It translates to CASSYTSGETLARNEQFF.

The table lists this clone with a count of one. The genes are TRBV27 and TRBJ1-2, with 8 nucleotides matching TRBD1. This CDR3 has 15 amino acids. Germline V lookup: CDR1 MNHEY, CDR2 SMNVEV (reference sequence). The trim removed 5 bases at V and 4 bases at J, leaving 9 bases unmatched. The CDR3 region has the DNA TGTGCCAGCAGTGCCCCCGGACAGGGATCCTATGGCTACACCTTC. Translation: CASSAPGQGSYGYTF.

The rearrangement joins TRBV30 to TRBJ1-5; TRBD1 matches at 8 bases. Germline values: CDR1 GTSNPN, CDR2 SVGIG (reference sequence). V was clipped by 2 bases and J by 6 bases; unmatched bases: 9. The CDR3 totals 15 residues. CDR3 in DNA: TGTGCCTGGAGTCCCCAGGGGGCTAGGAGTCAGCCCCAGCATTTT. It codes for CAWSPQGARSQPQHF.

This sequence joins TRBV6-2 or TRBV6-3 and TRBJ2-4; 7 bases are shared with TRBD1. The CDR3 contains 18 residues. The ends lost 6 bases at V and 0 bases at J; junction bases unmatched: 14. Germline lookup yields CDR1 MNHEY and CDR2 SVGEGT. CDR3 nucleotides: TGTGCCAGCAGCCCTAGGGGGACAGACCTACTAGCCAAAAACATTCAGTACTTC. Its translation: CASSPRGTDLLAKNIQYF.

DNA of the CDR3: TGTGCCAGCAGCTTAGATGGACAGCCGAACACTGAAGCTTTCTTT. It yields the protein CASSLDGQPNTEAFF. The chain has TRBV5-5 and TRBJ1-1; perhaps TRBD1 as D (6 bases). The CDR3 covers 15 residues. V lost 2 bases and J 1 base, leaving 12 bases between the germline ends. Germline V gene data show CDR1 as SGHKS and CDR2 as YYEKEE (reference sequence).

The chain carries TRBV6-1 and TRBJ2-6; TRBD2 might be the D (5 bases). Germline V gene data show CDR1 as MNHNS and CDR2 as SASEGT. V lost 4 bases, J lost 0 bases, and 10 bases lay in between. The CDR3 runs to 16 residues. In DNA form, the CDR3 reads TGTGCCAGCAGTGGAGCGGCTCCCTCTGGGGCCAACGTCCTGACTTTC. Amino acids: CASSGAAPSGANVLTF.

The chain couples TRBV2 to TRBJ1-2, with TRBD1 identical over 9 bases. This CDR3 is built from 13 residues. From germline, CDR1 is SNHLY and CDR2 FYNNEI. Trimming at V came to 10 bases and at J to 4 bases, leaving 7 bases not matched to a gene. The CDR3 DNA sequence: TGTGCCACCACCGGGACAGGGTCCTATGGCTACACCTTC. The encoded protein is CATTGTGSYGYTF.

This rearrangement joins TRBV5-1 to TRBJ2-3; 7 bases match TRBD1. Germline lookup yields CDR1 SGHRS and CDR2 YFSETQ. The CDR3 contains 14 residues. V lost 5 bases and J lost 2; bases outside the gene matches: 5. CDR3 region: CASSPQGYTDTQYF. In DNA form, the CDR3 reads TGCGCCAGCAGTCCACAGGGGTACACAGATACGCAGTATTTT. The full variable domain, in which reference TRBV5-1 and TRBJ2-3 provide the parts outside the CDR3, is KAGVTQTPRYLIKTRGQQVTLSCSPISGHRSVSWYQQTPGQGLQFLFEYFSETQRNKGNFPGRFSGRQFSNSRSEMNVSTLELGDSALYLCASSPQGYTDTQYFGPGTRLTVL.

The rearrangement uses TRBV27 and TRBJ1-3; 8 bases fit TRBD1. Germline assignment: CDR1 MNHEY and CDR2 SMNVEV (reference sequence). The CDR3 loop spans 16 amino acids. V gave up 2 bases and J gave up 4 bases; unmatched junction bases: 7. CDR3 nucleotides: TGTGCCAGCAGTTTAACCGGACAGGGTGCAGGAAACACCATATATTTT. Its protein is CASSLTGQGAGNTIYF.

CDR3 region: CATSDYGLAETDTQYF. CDR3 coding DNA: TGTGCCACCAGTGACTACGGACTAGCGGAGACAGATACGCAGTATTTT. This chain joins TRBV24-1 and TRBJ2-3, with TRBD2 identical over 10 bases. CDR3 length: 16 residues. The V gene end was trimmed by 4 bases and the J gene end by 3 bases; junction bases not matched to a gene: 6. Germline CDR1 and CDR2: KGHDR and SFDVKD.

This clone was detected once. The rearrangement uses TRBV5-1 and TRBJ1-2, with D possibly TRBD1 on 5 matching bases. Germline lookup yields CDR1 SGHRS and CDR2 YFSETQ. The CDR3 loop spans 15 amino acids. V lost 4 bases, J lost 0 bases, and 13 bases lay in between. CDR3: CASSGAGGPNYGYTF. For the CDR3, the DNA is TGCGCCAGCAGCGGAGCCGGGGGACCTAACTATGGCTACACCTTC.

The chain links TRBV5-1 to TRBJ2-2; TRBD1 matches at 11 bases. Losses at the gene ends were 6 bases for V and 5 bases for J; bases not matched to a gene: 6. CDR1 is SGHRS and CDR2 is YFSETQ in the germline V gene. The CDR3 consists of 15 residues. The CDR3 region has the DNA TGCGCCAGCACCTTTGGGACAGGGGGTACCGGGGAGCTGTTTTTT. Translated, it gives CASTFGTGGTGELFF.

The V and J genes are TRBV11-3 and TRBJ1-1; 7 bases map to TRBD1. Germline-derived CDR1 and CDR2 are SGHNT and YENEEA. This CDR3 contains 15 residues. The trim removed 5 bases at V and 0 bases at J, leaving 6 bases unmatched. The chain's CDR3 is CASSPGTAMNTEAFF. CDR3 DNA sequence: TGTGCCAGCAGCCCCGGGACAGCCATGAACACTGAAGCTTTCTTT. Filled out from reference TRBV11-3 and TRBJ1-1, the complete variable domain reads EAGVVQSPRYKIIEKKQPVAFWCNPISGHNTLYWYLQNLGQGPELLIRYENEEAVDDSQLPKDRFSAERLKGVDSTLKIQPAELGDSAVYLCASSPGTAMNTEAFFGQGTRLTVV.

The V gene is TRBV27, the J gene TRBJ1-1; D unclear. The germline CDR1 and CDR2 sequences are MNHEY and SMNVEV (reference sequence). Deletions cut 3 bases from V and 4 bases from J, with 12 bases between. The CDR3 covers 14 residues. In DNA, the CDR3 is TGTGCCAGCAGTTTCACCCACCCGAGCACTGAAGCTTTCTTT. Translation: CASSFTHPSTEAFF.